This TCR beta chain was found in a study of graft-versus-host responses after intestinal transplantation. Whole-study context: Recipients got multivisceral, liver-intestinal, or isolated intestinal transplants. All of the recipients had induction that used anti-thymocyte globulin, then tacrolimus and steroids for 2 to 3 years. General study points: Peak circulating GvH clone levels tracked with early post-transplant HvG declines.

Responders (roughly 200,000, CFSE-labeled) were co-plated with roughly 200,000 irradiated, violet-dye-labeled stimulators. Following the reaction, CD3+CD4+ and CD3+CD8+ responders that were proliferating and CFSE-low underwent sorting. This table comes from immunoSEQ multiplex PCR, and its TCRdb copy is limited to in-frame clones, with some not included. The sample lists tens of thousands of clones; around two fifths were seen once. With 3 bases clipped from V and 9 bases from J, the junction kept 8 bases outside the gene matches. From germline, CDR1 is MDHEN and CDR2 SYDVKM. The CDR3 totals 14 residues. By its share, this clone is medium-sized.

Source: alloreactive CD8+ T cells from a mixed lymphocyte reaction culture, taken before transplantation. As to subset: CFSE-low proliferating T cells sorted from roughly six-day pre-transplant mixed lymphocyte reaction (GvH or HvG direction). The clonotype originates from a human patient who was an organ donor for intestinal transplantation. The V and J genes are TRBV28 and TRBJ2-3; 8 positions agree with TRBD2. CDR3 residues: CASSFGTGGYTQYF. Here the CDR3 DNA reads TGTGCCAGCAGTTTCGGGACGGGAGGGTACACGCAGTATTTT.